The source of this T cell receptor beta chain is a study of beta chain features in type 1 diabetes. Trimming took off 3 bases at V and 0 bases at J, with 23 bases between the two ends. Germline V CDR1 and CDR2: LGHNA, YNFKEQ. This CDR3 has 19 residues. This clone was observed at least ten times. Antigen: not known. Study-level points and caveats: Across all four CD4+ subsets, people with type 1 diabetes showed modestly shorter TCRB CDR3s.

Isolated RNA was reverse transcribed in full, so expressed TCRB transcripts were sequenced. This table comes from immunoSEQ multiplex PCR, and its TCRdb copy is limited to in-frame clones, with some not included. The data hold about 120,000 clones, with less than 20% observed a single time. Sequenced material: central memory CD4+ T cells from blood. This chain links TRBV4-2 with TRBJ1-1; TRBD1 might be the D (6 bases). The sequence derives from a man under 40 with type 1 diabetes. In DNA form, the CDR3 reads TGTGCCAGCAGCCAGGCTTCCTGGGGGCAGTGGAAAATGAACACTGAAGCTTTCTTT. This codes for CASSQASWGQWKMNTEAFF.